Listed here are 29 T cell receptor beta chains from one sample, sequenced in a study of blood T cell repertoires in COVID-19. Sequencing used immunoSEQ multiplex PCR; TCRdb keeps in-frame clones, though not all of them. The repertoire holds 60,000 to 65,000 clones, with around 83% as singletons. Sequenced sample: peripheral blood. Receptor source: a man in his forties or fifties with COVID-19, enrolled during active disease.

The chain joins TRBV5-1 to TRBJ2-1, with 8 bases fitting TRBD2. Trimming removed 0 bases from V and 5 bases from J; junction bases left unmatched: 4. Germline V gene sequence: CDR1 SGHRS, CDR2 YFSETQ. The CDR3 runs to 15 residues. CDR3 nucleotides: TGCGCCAGCAGCTTGGGACTAGCGAAAAACAATGAGCAGTTCTTC. It is translated as CASSLGLAKNNEQFF. Looking up the rest from reference TRBV5-1 and TRBJ2-1 gives the full variable domain: KAGVTQTPRYLIKTRGQQVTLSCSPISGHRSVSWYQQTPGQGLQFLFEYFSETQRNKGNFPGRFSGRQFSNSRSEMNVSTLELGDSALYLCASSLGLAKNNEQFFGPGTRLTVL.

The sample holds one count of this clone. The chain links TRBV4-1 to TRBJ2-1; 10 bases line up with TRBD2. This CDR3 contains 16 residues. The V segment lost 4 bases and the J segment 6 bases; nucleotides outside the gene matches: 9. The germline V gene has CDR1 MGHRA and CDR2 YSYEKL. The DNA of the CDR3 is TGCGCCAGCAGCCGAGAACCGGGACTAGCGTTCAATGAGCAGTTCTTC. Protein product: CASSREPGLAFNEQFF.

The V call is TRBV28, the J call TRBJ2-7; no reliable D call. Germline-derived CDR1 and CDR2 are MDHEN and SYDVKM. This CDR3 region has 15 residues. The V end was cut by 5 bases, the J end by 2 bases, with 16 bases between. CDR3 bases: TGTGCCAGCAGTCCCCCCCTGCGTCAGGCCTACGAGCAGTACTTC. Amino acids: CASSPPLRQAYEQYF. The whole variable domain, filled in from reference TRBV28 and TRBJ2-7, reads DVKVTQSSRYLVKRTGEKVFLECVQDMDHENMFWYRQDPGLGLRLIYFSYDVKMKEKGDIPEGYSVSREKKERFSLILESASTNQTSMYLCASSPPLRQAYEQYFGPGTRLTVT.

The chain combines TRBV19 with TRBJ2-1; 9 nucleotides line up with TRBD2. CDR3 length: 15 residues. J lost 9 bases, V lost 7 bases, and 13 bases had no gene match. The germline CDR1 and CDR2 sequences are LNHDA and SQIVND (reference sequence). CDR3 amino acids: CASTLLAGVRGEQFF. DNA of the CDR3: TGTGCCAGTACCCTATTAGCGGGAGTAAGGGGTGAGCAGTTCTTC.

The chain has TRBV5-6 and TRBJ2-4, with D tentatively TRBD1 (7 bases). CDR3 size: 14 residues. Germline CDR1 and CDR2: SGHDT and YYEEEE. The germline V and J ends were trimmed by 4 bases and 6 bases, with 14 bases remaining between them. The CDR3 region is CASSRRGQLNIQYF. The CDR3 DNA is TGTGCCAGCAGCCGGAGGGGGCAGTTAAACATTCAGTACTTC.

The chain has TRBV28 and TRBJ2-2, with TRBD2 as a possible D gene (6 bases). The CDR3 is made up of 15 amino acids. V was shortened by 8 bases and J by 1 base, with 14 bases between the two germline ends. Germline CDR1 MDHEN, CDR2 SYDVKM. The CDR3 spells CASYPGAENTGELFF. In DNA, the CDR3 is TGTGCCAGCTATCCGGGAGCCGAGAACACCGGGGAGCTGTTTTTT. Supplemented by reference TRBV28 and TRBJ2-2, the full variable domain reads DVKVTQSSRYLVKRTGEKVFLECVQDMDHENMFWYRQDPGLGLRLIYFSYDVKMKEKGDIPEGYSVSREKKERFSLILESASTNQTSMYLCASYPGAENTGELFFGEGSRLTVL.

This clone occurred once. One end of the junction does not line up with germline, which may come from a read error. Other DNA sequences in the sample encode the same CDR3. The chain combines TRBV29-1 with TRBJ1-1; unclear D gene. The CDR3 has 11 residues. Germline V CDR1 and CDR2: SQVTM, ANQGSEA. The CDR3 loop reads CSVRERTEALF. The CDR3 region has the DNA TGCAGCGTGCGAGAACGTACTGAAGCTCTCTTT.

The genes are TRBV11-2 and TRBJ1-4; 10 bases align to TRBD1. This CDR3 region has 16 residues. With V trimmed by 5 bases and J by 7 bases, 10 bases remained unmatched. Germline assignment: CDR1 SGHAT and CDR2 FQNNGV. The CDR3 region has the DNA TGTGCCAGCAGCCTCACCCTGGACAGGGGGAGTGAAAAACTGTTTTTT. Translated, it gives CASSLTLDRGSEKLFF.

The V call is TRBV9, the J call TRBJ2-7, with 9 bases aligning to TRBD2. The CDR3 extends over 15 amino acids. The junction had 5 bases not matched to a gene; V was cut back by 0 bases and J by 4 bases. Germline V CDR1 and CDR2: SGDLS, YYNGEE. CDR3 in amino acids: CASSVGAGGLYEQYF. The CDR3 nucleotides are TGTGCCAGCAGCGTAGGAGCGGGAGGACTATACGAGCAGTACTTC.

The chain is built from TRBV6-1 and TRBJ2-7, with 8 positions matching TRBD1. The CDR3 is 15 residues long. The junction had 4 bases not matched to a gene; V was cut back by 0 bases and J by 3 bases. Per the germline V gene, CDR1 is MNHNS and CDR2 is SASEGT. CDR3 DNA sequence: TGTGCCAGCAGTGAAGCAAGCACAGGGGGCTACGAGCAGTACTTC. It yields the protein CASSEASTGGYEQYF.

This chain uses TRBV7-9 with TRBJ1-6; the match to TRBD1 covers 7 bases. In germline, CDR1 is SEHNR, CDR2 FQNEAQ (reference sequence). This CDR3 has 16 amino acids. The V segment lost 1 base and the J segment 8 bases; nucleotides outside the gene matches: 8. CDR3 DNA sequence: TGTGCCAGCAGCTTAGATTTAGGAGGGGGCGATTCACCCCTCCACTTT. This sequence encodes CASSLDLGGGDSPLHF.

J is TRBJ2-7 and V is TRBV24-1; 9 bases are a match to TRBD1. Germline V lookup: CDR1 KGHDR, CDR2 SFDVKD. Losses at the gene ends were 5 bases for V and 2 bases for J; bases not matched to a gene: 6. The CDR3 loop spans 15 amino acids. CDR3 protein: CATSGPGTGPYEQYF. The CDR3 nucleotides read TGTGCCACCAGTGGCCCAGGGACAGGGCCCTACGAGCAGTACTTC.

J is TRBJ2-7 and V is TRBV6-6; the D gene is possibly TRBD1 (5 bases). The CDR3 sequence is 15 residues long. Germline CDR1 MNHNY, CDR2 SVGAGI (reference sequence). V dropped 0 bases and J dropped 1 base, with 10 bases sitting between them. Written as DNA, the CDR3 is TGTGCCAGCAGTTACTCGCAGGGTGGTTCCTACGAGCAGTACTTC. Translation gives CASSYSQGGSYEQYF.

V and J are TRBV5-4 and TRBJ2-2; 10 bases are shared with TRBD2. CDR1 and CDR2 from the germline V gene are SGHNT and YYREEE (reference sequence). This CDR3 contains 14 residues. Trimming cost V 5 bases and J 6 bases; bases outside gene matches: 4. The CDR3, as DNA: TGTGCCAGCAGTTCTAGCGGGAGTTCCGGGGAGCTGTTTTTT. Translated: CASSSSGSSGELFF.

In this sample, this clone turned up once. The chain carries TRBV3-1 (or the pseudogene TRBV3-2) and TRBJ2-7; 10 nucleotides align to TRBD1. Germline V CDR1 and CDR2: LGHDT, YNNKEL (reference sequence). The ends lost 0 bases at V and 8 bases at J; junction bases unmatched: 13. This CDR3 is 17 amino acids long. CDR3 DNA sequence: TGTGCCAGCAGCCAAGATATCGGGGGACAGGGGTCGTCGCAGCAGTACTTC. It yields the protein CASSQDIGGQGSSQQYF.

In its sample, this clone was seen once. The V and J genes are TRBV9 and TRBJ1-1; D is possibly TRBD1 (5 bases). V lost 1 base and J 0 bases, leaving 7 bases between the germline ends. The length of the CDR3 is 14 residues. Germline V lookup: CDR1 SGDLS, CDR2 YYNGEE. In nucleotides, the CDR3 is TGTGCCAGCAGCGTAACAGGCATGAACACTGAAGCTTTCTTT. Amino acid sequence: CASSVTGMNTEAFF.

The gene calls are TRBV5-1 and TRBJ1-3; the D gene is possibly TRBD1 (5 bases). The CDR3 covers 16 residues. V lost 4 bases and J 0 bases, leaving 14 bases between the germline ends. Germline V gene lookup returns CDR1 SGHRS and CDR2 YFSETQ. Written as DNA, the CDR3 is TGCGCCAGCAGCGGAGGGGTTAGCATCTCTGGAAACACCATATATTTT. Protein product: CASSGGVSISGNTIYF. Variable domain in full (rest from reference TRBV5-1 and TRBJ1-3): KAGVTQTPRYLIKTRGQQVTLSCSPISGHRSVSWYQQTPGQGLQFLFEYFSETQRNKGNFPGRFSGRQFSNSRSEMNVSTLELGDSALYLCASSGGVSISGNTIYFGEGSWLTVV.

The chain combines TRBV7-3 with TRBJ1-1, with a tentative D call TRBD1 (6 bases). With 3 bases removed from V and 5 bases from J, the gap between germline ends came to 16 bases. From germline, CDR1 is SGHTA and CDR2 FQGTGA. The CDR3 sequence is 15 residues long. The CDR3 nucleotides are TGTGCCAGCAGCTTTCAGGGAGGGGGGAGGACTGAAGCTTTCTTT. As protein: CASSFQGGGRTEAFF.

In this sample, this clone turned up once. The chain carries TRBV7-8 and TRBJ1-1; unclear D gene. The CDR3 sequence is 15 residues long. V was shortened by 1 base and J by 4 bases, with 13 bases between the two germline ends. CDR1 is SGHVS and CDR2 is FQNEAQ in the germline V gene. The DNA of the CDR3 is TGTGCCAGCAGCTTAGGTTCGTATCCGGGCACTGAAGCTTTCTTT. This sequence encodes CASSLGSYPGTEAFF.

The rearrangement links TRBV30 to TRBJ1-2; a weak D match, TRBD1 (5 bases). The CDR3 covers 13 residues. Germline lookup yields CDR1 GTSNPN and CDR2 SVGIG (reference sequence). V was shortened by 4 bases and J by 2 bases, with 11 bases between the two germline ends. The CDR3 sequence: CAWNQGSNYGYTF. In nucleotides, the CDR3 is TGTGCCTGGAACCAGGGCTCCAACTATGGCTACACCTTC.

The chain carries TRBV6-2 or TRBV6-3 and TRBJ2-5, with D possibly being TRBD1 (5 bases). Germline assignment: CDR1 MNHEY and CDR2 SVGEGT. CDR3 size: 16 residues. Trimming took off 5 bases at V and 5 bases at J, with 21 bases between the two ends. Written as DNA, the CDR3 is TGTGCCAGCAGTCCATCACCCACTGGGTACAGGGAGACCCAGTACTTC. Protein sequence: CASSPSPTGYRETQYF.

V and J are TRBV24-1 and TRBJ2-7; TRBD2 matches at 7 bases. V lost 5 bases and J lost 6; bases outside the gene matches: 9. The germline gives CDR1 KGHDR, CDR2 SFDVKD. The CDR3 contains 14 residues. The DNA of the CDR3 is TGTGCCACCAGTGGTCTTCTGGGGGAGGGCGAGCAGTACTTC. Translated: CATSGLLGEGEQYF.

The chain couples TRBV10-1 to TRBJ1-1; the D gene is possibly TRBD1 (6 bases). The CDR3 runs to 11 residues. Germline CDR1 is WNHNN and CDR2 is SYGVQD (reference sequence). V gave up 11 bases and J gave up 7 bases, with 14 bases separating them. The CDR3 region is CAGGRNFEAFF. The CDR3 DNA follows: TGCGCCGGGGGCAGGAACTTTGAAGCTTTCTTT.

The V and J genes are TRBV28 and TRBJ2-1; 7 nucleotides align to TRBD2. Germline CDR1 MDHEN, CDR2 SYDVKM. This CDR3 spans 13 amino acids. V trimming: 4 bases; J trimming: 9 bases; junction bases outside the gene matches: 6. CDR3 bases: TGTGCCAGCAGTTCACGGACTAGAGGTGAGCAGTTCTTC. This sequence encodes CASSSRTRGEQFF.

The chain has TRBV9 and TRBJ1-1, with D possibly TRBD1 on 5 matching bases. V lost 1 base and J lost 5, with 12 bases in between. This CDR3 contains 14 residues. Germline-derived CDR1 and CDR2 are SGDLS and YYNGEE. CDR3 DNA: TGTGCCAGCAGCGTATCCGCGGGGGGAACTGAAGCTTTCTTT. Translation gives CASSVSAGGTEAFF. Full variable domain (outside the CDR3, taken from reference TRBV9 and TRBJ1-1): DSGVTQTPKHLITATGQRVTLRCSPRSGDLSVYWYQQSLDQGLQFLIQYYNGEERAKGNILERFSAQQFPDLHSELNLSSLELGDSALYFCASSVSAGGTEAFFGQGTRLTVV.

V gene TRBV4-1 combines with J gene TRBJ1-4, with 8 bases fitting TRBD1. This CDR3 spans 17 amino acids. J was trimmed by 8 bases and V by 4 bases; bases with no gene match: 15. CDR1 and CDR2 from the germline V gene are MGHRA and YSYEKL. CDR3 DNA sequence: TGCGCCAGCAGCCCTTGGACAGGGTTAAATAAGGACGAAAAACTGTTTTTT. Its protein product is CASSPWTGLNKDEKLFF.

As DNA, the CDR3 is TGTGCCAGCACCCCCCCCGGACAGGGCATCTACAATGAGCAGTTCTTC. Residues: CASTPPGQGIYNEQFF. This rearrangement joins TRBV7-8 to TRBJ2-1, with 8 bases that match TRBD1. This CDR3 has 16 residues. J was trimmed by 3 bases and V by 7 bases; bases with no gene match: 11. Germline assignment: CDR1 SGHVS and CDR2 FQNEAQ.

The rearrangement joins TRBV10-3 to TRBJ2-3; D may be TRBD2 (6 bases). The CDR3 runs 13 residues. The germline CDR1 and CDR2 sequences are ENHRY and SYGVKD. With 3 bases removed from V and 6 bases from J, the gap between germline ends came to 10 bases. The CDR3 loop reads CAISDGSPDTQYF. The CDR3 DNA follows: TGTGCCATCAGTGACGGGAGCCCCGATACGCAGTATTTT.

CDR3 in amino acids: CASSLFQATGELFF. The CDR3 DNA follows: TGTGCCAGCAGCTTATTTCAGGCCACCGGGGAGCTGTTTTTT. The chain recombines TRBV7-2 with TRBJ2-2, with D unresolved. Germline V lookup: CDR1 SGHTA, CDR2 FQGNSA. Trimming took 2 bases from V and 4 from J, leaving 8 bases between them. This CDR3 is 14 amino acids long.